The 15 T cell receptor beta chains below all came from one sample that was sequenced in a study of control samples from healthy donors and cancer patients. Generated by immunoSEQ multiplex PCR, the TCRdb table keeps only in-frame clones and is missing some. The repertoire has around 170,000 clones, approximately 92% of them found once; the top ten carry approximately 1.5%. The sample was blood. These receptors were obtained from a man aged 25 to 45 in good health.

The chain uses TRBV19 and TRBJ2-2, with D possibly being TRBD1 (5 bases). The length of the CDR3 is 15 residues. V dropped 5 bases and J dropped 4 bases, with 14 bases sitting between them. Germline V gene data show CDR1 as LNHDA and CDR2 as SQIVND (reference sequence). CDR3 bases: TGTGCCAGTAGTCCCCGCAGGGCACCCACCGGGGAGCTGTTTTTT. Residues: CASSPRRAPTGELFF.

This rearrangement joins TRBV6-4 to TRBJ2-7, with D uncertain. The germline V gene encodes CDR1 MRHNA and CDR2 SNTAGT. This CDR3 comprises 15 residues. Trimming pared 6 bases from V and 2 bases from J, leaving 17 bases between. The CDR3 coding sequence is TGTGCCAGCAGACCCCCCCCTCCGGTCACCTACGAGCAGTACTTC. Translation: CASRPPPPVTYEQYF.

The rearrangement joins TRBV12-2 to TRBJ2-5; the table's D call of TRBD1 was not tested on the DNA. TRBV12-2 is designated a pseudogene. This CDR3 is 16 amino acids long. Here the CDR3 DNA reads TGTGCAAGTCGCTTAGCGAGTCGTGGCAGGCAAGAGACCCAGTACTTC. Protein sequence: CASRLASRGRQETQYF.

This chain uses TRBV7-2 with TRBJ2-2; D perhaps matches TRBD2 (6 bases). The CDR3 spans 15 residues. The germline V gene encodes CDR1 SGHTA and CDR2 FQGNSA. Trimming left V 5 bases short and J 3 bases short, with 13 bases between. The CDR3 DNA follows: TGTGCCAGCAGCCGGGACTTTAGGTACACCGGGGAGCTGTTTTTT. Translation gives CASSRDFRYTGELFF.

This clone turned up a few times. The rearrangement joins TRBV6-2 or TRBV6-3 to TRBJ1-1; D ambiguous. The CDR3 extends over 14 amino acids. CDR1 MNHEY and CDR2 SVGEGT come from the germline V gene. V gave up 5 bases and J gave up 7 bases, with 17 bases separating them. CDR3 protein: CASSRRLGMGEAFF. For the CDR3, the DNA is TGTGCCAGCAGTCGGCGACTGGGTATGGGTGAAGCTTTCTTT.

This chain uses TRBV6-6 with TRBJ1-6; D not resolved. The V and J ends lost 5 bases and 11 bases respectively, with 13 bases between them. Germline assignment: CDR1 MNHNY and CDR2 SVGAGI (reference sequence). The CDR3 length is 13 residues. The CDR3 sequence is CASSDRPDAPLHF. The CDR3 region has the DNA TGTGCCAGCAGTGACCGGCCTGATGCACCCCTCCACTTT.

The rearrangement uses TRBV6-1 and TRBJ2-3; 7 positions match TRBD2. The CDR3 is 16 amino acids. The V segment lost 2 bases and the J segment 1 base; nucleotides outside the gene matches: 6. Per germline, CDR1 MNHNS and CDR2 SASEGT. The CDR3 is CASSELSSGRTDTQYF. DNA of the CDR3: TGTGCCAGCAGTGAATTGTCTAGCGGACGCACAGATACGCAGTATTTT.

The chain combines TRBV5-4 with TRBJ2-5, with no clear D. The germline CDR1 and CDR2 sequences are SGHNT and YYREEE (reference sequence). Trimming took 2 bases from V and 3 from J, leaving 8 bases between them. CDR3 size: 13 residues. For the CDR3, the DNA is TGTGCCAGCAGCTTAGGCGCAAAAGAGACCCAGTACTTC. This sequence encodes CASSLGAKETQYF.

The rearrangement uses TRBV30 and TRBJ1-5; no firm D call. Trimming stripped 3 bases from V and 5 bases from J, with 11 bases between. This CDR3 is built from 13 residues. In germline, CDR1 is GTSNPN, CDR2 SVGIG (reference sequence). The CDR3 DNA follows: TGTGCCTGGAGCTCATCTTACGATCAGCCCCAGCATTTT. This encodes CAWSSSYDQPQHF.

The rearrangement uses TRBV5-5 and TRBJ2-1; TRBD1 aligns across 10 bases. From germline, CDR1 is SGHKS and CDR2 YYEKEE (reference sequence). The trim removed 3 bases at V and 4 bases at J, leaving 7 bases unmatched. The CDR3 is 16 residues long. The CDR3 reads CASSSRWGQGYNEQFF. DNA of the CDR3: TGTGCCAGCAGCTCAAGATGGGGACAGGGGTACAATGAGCAGTTCTTC.

The chain recombines TRBV6-1 with TRBJ1-6; TRBD1 agrees at 10 bases. Germline V CDR1 and CDR2: MNHNS, SASEGT. This CDR3 comprises 14 residues. The ends lost 2 bases at V and 12 bases at J; junction bases unmatched: 4. CDR3 sequence: CASSEWTGGGPLHF. CDR3 DNA sequence: TGTGCCAGCAGTGAATGGACAGGGGGAGGACCCCTCCACTTT.

V and J are TRBV27 and TRBJ2-7; 8 nucleotides agree with TRBD2. CDR1 and CDR2 (germline): MNHEY, SMNVEV (reference sequence). The CDR3 sequence is 15 residues long. V gave up 7 bases and J gave up 4 bases; unmatched junction bases: 12. CDR3 nucleotide sequence: TGTGCCAGCACTCCTTCTGGGCGGGGGGCTTACGAGCAGTACTTC. This translates into CASTPSGRGAYEQYF.

The chain links TRBV5-1 to TRBJ1-1; D possibly corresponds to TRBD1 (6 bases). CDR3 length: 14 residues. Trimming left V 4 bases short and J 0 bases short, with 10 bases between. The germline CDR1 and CDR2 sequences are SGHRS and YFSETQ. The DNA for the CDR3 is TGCGCCAGCAGCGCGGACAGCATGAACACTGAAGCTTTCTTT. This translates into CASSADSMNTEAFF.

The rearrangement uses TRBV5-3 and TRBJ2-2; 8 nucleotides match TRBD2. Being an ORF, TRBV5-3 has a function that is uncertain. Germline trimming cut 7 bases from V and 6 bases from J; bases unmatched to any gene: 11. The CDR3 runs 15 residues. The CDR3 coding sequence is TGTGCCAGACCTTTGCAGCGGGGGAGGGCCGGGGAGCTGTTTTTT. It yields the protein CARPLQRGRAGELFF.

The V and J genes are TRBV12-3 or TRBV12-4 and TRBJ1-2; D is ambiguous. The CDR3 runs 13 residues. Trimming removed 3 bases at V and 4 bases at J, with 9 bases between. Written as DNA, the CDR3 is TGTGCCAGCAGTTTTTTCGTGAGCTATGGCTACACCTTC. Its translation is CASSFFVSYGYTF.